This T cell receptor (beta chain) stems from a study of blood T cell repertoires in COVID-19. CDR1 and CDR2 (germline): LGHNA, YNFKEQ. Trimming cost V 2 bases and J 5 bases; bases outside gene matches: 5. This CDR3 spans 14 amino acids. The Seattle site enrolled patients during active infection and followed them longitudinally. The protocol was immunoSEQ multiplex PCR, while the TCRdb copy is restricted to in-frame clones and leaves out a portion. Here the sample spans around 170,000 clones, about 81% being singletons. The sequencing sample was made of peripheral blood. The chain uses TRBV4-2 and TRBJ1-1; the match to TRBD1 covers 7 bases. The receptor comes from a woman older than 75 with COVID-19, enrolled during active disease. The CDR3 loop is CASSQQGGITEAFF. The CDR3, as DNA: TGTGCCAGCAGCCAACAGGGGGGTATAACTGAAGCTTTCTTT.